The subject of this entry is one TCR beta chain. This sample is drawn from a study of OX40 agonist ivuxolimab in advanced cancers. Assay used: immunoSEQ multiplex PCR; TCRdb lists only in-frame clones, some missing. This table has about 75,000 clones, roughly 86% appearing once. The CDR3 contains 15 residues. V was cut by 2 bases and J by 9 bases, with 15 bases left in between. In germline, CDR1 is SGHKS, CDR2 YYEKEE (reference sequence). Sample: CD4+ or CD8+ T cells sorted from blood, taken in a trial of the OX40 agonist ivuxolimab. V usage is TRBV5-5 and J usage is TRBJ1-6, with D maybe TRBD1 (5 bases). This clonotype was obtained from an adult with an advanced solid tumor such as melanoma, head and neck, liver or kidney cancer. The CDR3 protein is CASSLGHPAFSPLHF. The CDR3 coding sequence is TGTGCCAGCAGCTTAGGACACCCGGCATTTTCACCCCTCCACTTT.